Detailed here is one T cell receptor (beta chain). Its antigen is unidentified. This specimen comes from a study of shared clonotypes between healthy human individuals. General observations from the study: It was only blood that was sampled, and tissue repertoires likely differ.

CD8 cells regarded as naive lacked CD45RO, were positively chosen for CCR7, and omitted terminally differentiated effector memory CD45RA+ cells. The CDR3 consists of 13 residues. The V gene lost 0 bases and the J gene lost 7 bases, with 10 bases spanning the gap. CDR1 and CDR2 (germline): GTSNPN, SVGIG (reference sequence). Assay execution proceeded at the deep level. Sequencing was performed with immunoSEQ multiplex PCR; in TCRdb, only in-frame clones are kept and a portion is missing. The sample holds millions of clones, approximately 94% seen once. Sample: naive CD8+ T cells sorted from blood. The V gene is TRBV30, the J gene TRBJ2-1; no clear D. The sequence came from a man between 18 and 35 years old in good health. CDR3 nucleotide sequence: TGTGCCTGGAGTGTTATGAGTTGGAATGAGCAGTTCTTC. Translating it yields CAWSVMSWNEQFF.